This TCR beta chain was retrieved from a study of breast tumors, draining lymph nodes, adjacent tissues. This CDR3 spans 17 amino acids. Per the germline V gene, CDR1 is MNHEY and CDR2 is SVGEGT. V shed 4 bases, J shed 4 bases, and the junction held 12 bases outside the gene matches. Turning to this clonotype: As yet, its antigen is unknown.

TCRdb called the multiplex PCR reads again in MiXCR, with one record for every CDR3 protein. Among 17,000 or so distinct CDR3 sequences listed, roughly 60% were seen once. Study results and caveats: The data were judged consistent with most tumor T cells coming from lymph node and expanding in tumor. Tumor repertoires ranked between lymph nodes and nontumor tissue in diversity, with V and J gene preferences. The lymph node origin of tumor T cells was framed as consistent with a hypothesis, not demonstrated.

The gene calls are TRBV6-2 or TRBV6-3 and TRBJ2-7; 11 nucleotides line up with TRBD2. Specimen: tumor-adjacent breast tissue. This sequence was found in a female donor with breast cancer. Some clones in this sample may be carry-over from other donors' samples. The CDR3 bases are TGTGCCAGCAGTTTCCTAGCGGGAGGACATTCCTCTTACGAGCAGTACTTC. As protein: CASSFLAGGHSSYEQYF.